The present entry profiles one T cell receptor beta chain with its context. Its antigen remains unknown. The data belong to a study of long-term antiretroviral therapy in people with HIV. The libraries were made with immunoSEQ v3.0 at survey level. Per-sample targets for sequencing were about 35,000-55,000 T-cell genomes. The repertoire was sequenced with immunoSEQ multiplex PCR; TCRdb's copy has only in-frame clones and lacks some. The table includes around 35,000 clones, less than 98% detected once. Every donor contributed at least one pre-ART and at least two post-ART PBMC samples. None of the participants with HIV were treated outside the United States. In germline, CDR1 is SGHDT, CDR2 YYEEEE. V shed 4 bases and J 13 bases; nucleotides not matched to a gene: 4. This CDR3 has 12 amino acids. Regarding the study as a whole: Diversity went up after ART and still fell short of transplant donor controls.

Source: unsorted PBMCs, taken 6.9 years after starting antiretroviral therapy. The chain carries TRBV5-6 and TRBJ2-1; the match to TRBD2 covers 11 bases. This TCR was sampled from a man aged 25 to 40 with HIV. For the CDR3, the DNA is TGTGCCAGCAGCCCGGGACTAGCGGCCCAGTTCTTC. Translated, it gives CASSPGLAAQFF.